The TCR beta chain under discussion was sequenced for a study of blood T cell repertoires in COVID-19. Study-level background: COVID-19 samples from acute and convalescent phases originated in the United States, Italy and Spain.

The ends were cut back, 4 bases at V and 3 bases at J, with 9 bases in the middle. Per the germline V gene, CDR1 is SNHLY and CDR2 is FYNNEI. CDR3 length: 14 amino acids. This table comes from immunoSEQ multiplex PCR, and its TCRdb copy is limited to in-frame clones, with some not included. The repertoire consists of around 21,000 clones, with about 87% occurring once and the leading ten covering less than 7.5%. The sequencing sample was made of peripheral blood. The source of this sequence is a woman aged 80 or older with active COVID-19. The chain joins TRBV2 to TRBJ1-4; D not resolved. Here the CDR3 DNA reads TGTGCCAGCAGTGGGGAGGGCCCTAATGAAAAACTGTTTTTT. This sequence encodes CASSGEGPNEKLFF.